This T cell receptor (beta chain) emerged from a study of T cells in Graves' hyperthyroidism and ophthalmopathy. General study points: It was a median roughly 6.5 months before onset that the model predicted ophthalmopathy. Clonotypes that were expanded in thyroid above 0.001 mostly appeared in blood too.

Germline CDR1 SEHNR, CDR2 FQNEAQ (reference sequence). The V end lost 4 bases, the J end lost 7 bases, and 10 bases lay between the germline ends. This CDR3 contains 12 residues. Amplified regions were TCR beta CDR3 sequences from RNA transcripts. First-round RT-PCR of the TCR CDR3 relied on the HTBI primer set. TCRdb fed the multiplex PCR reads into MiXCR, producing one record per CDR3 protein. The data hold under 700,000 distinct CDR3 sequences, with about 45% observed a single time. This clonotype was picked up many times. Antigen unknown. Stable Graves' hyperthyroidism meant no ophthalmopathy progression within 18 months. Not enrolled were patients with uncontrolled infection, other autoimmune disease, pregnancy or lactation.

The gene calls are TRBV7-9 and TRBJ1-2; tentatively, D is TRBD1 (5 bases). Sequencing input: peripheral blood or thyroid tissue (not recorded which). The clonotype comes from a woman in her late teens or twenties with Graves' hyperthyroidism. The CDR3 sequence is CASSSIRAGYTF. CDR3 sequence (DNA): TGTGCCAGCAGCTCAATCAGGGCTGGCTACACCTTC. Drawing the rest from reference TRBV7-9 and TRBJ1-2, the complete variable domain is DTGVSQNPRHKITKRGQNVTFRCDPISEHNRLYWYRQTLGQGPEFLTYFQNEAQLEKSRLLSDRFSAERPKGSFSTLEIQRTEQGDSAMYLCASSSIRAGYTFGSGTRLTVV.